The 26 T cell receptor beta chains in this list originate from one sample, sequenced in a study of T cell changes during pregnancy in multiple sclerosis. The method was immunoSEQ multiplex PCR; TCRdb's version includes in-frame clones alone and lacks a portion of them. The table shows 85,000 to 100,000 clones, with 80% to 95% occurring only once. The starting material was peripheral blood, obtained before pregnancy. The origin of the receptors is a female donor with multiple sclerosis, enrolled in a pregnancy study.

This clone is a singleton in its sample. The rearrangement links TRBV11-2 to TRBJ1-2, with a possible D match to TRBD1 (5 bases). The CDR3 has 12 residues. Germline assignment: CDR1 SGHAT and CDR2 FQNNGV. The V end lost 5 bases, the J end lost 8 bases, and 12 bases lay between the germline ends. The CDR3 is CASSQIRVGYTF. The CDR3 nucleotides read TGTGCCAGCAGCCAGATCAGGGTCGGCTACACCTTC.

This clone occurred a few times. This CDR3 is CSAGGQGFTEAFF. The CDR3 DNA follows: TGCAGCGCAGGGGGACAGGGTTTCACTGAAGCTTTCTTT. V gene TRBV29-1 combines with J gene TRBJ1-1, with 9 bases lining up with TRBD1. CDR1 and CDR2 from the germline V gene are SQVTM and ANQGSEA. Trimming removed 7 bases from V and 4 bases from J; junction bases left unmatched: 7. The CDR3 extends over 13 amino acids.

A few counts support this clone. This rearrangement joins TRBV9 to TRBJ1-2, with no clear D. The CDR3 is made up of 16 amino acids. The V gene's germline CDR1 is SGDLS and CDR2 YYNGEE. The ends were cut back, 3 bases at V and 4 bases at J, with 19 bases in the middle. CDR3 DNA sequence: TGTGCCAGCAGCGGTGGTTCGACGGGAAAAGGCTATGGCTACACCTTC. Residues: CASSGGSTGKGYGYTF.

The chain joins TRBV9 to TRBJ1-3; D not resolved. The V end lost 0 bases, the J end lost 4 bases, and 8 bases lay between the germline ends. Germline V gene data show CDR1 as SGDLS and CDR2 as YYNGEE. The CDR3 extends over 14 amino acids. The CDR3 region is CASSVASGGNTIYF. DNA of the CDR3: TGTGCCAGCAGCGTAGCGTCAGGAGGAAACACCATATATTTT.

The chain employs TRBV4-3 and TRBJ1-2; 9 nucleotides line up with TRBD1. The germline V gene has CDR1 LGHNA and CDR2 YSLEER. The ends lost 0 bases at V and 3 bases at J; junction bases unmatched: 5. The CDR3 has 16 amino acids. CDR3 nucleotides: TGCGCCAGCAGCCAAGATATAAGGACAGGGGACTATGGCTACACCTTC. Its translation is CASSQDIRTGDYGYTF.

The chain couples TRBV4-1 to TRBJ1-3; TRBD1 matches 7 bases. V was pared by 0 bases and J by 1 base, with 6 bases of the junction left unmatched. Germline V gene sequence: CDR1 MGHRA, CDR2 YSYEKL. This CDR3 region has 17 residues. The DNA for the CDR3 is TGCGCCAGCAGCCAAGATTTAGGGGGCGAATCTGGAAACACCATATATTTT. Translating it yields CASSQDLGGESGNTIYF.

CDR3 loop: CASSSGQGGSGELFF. CDR3 coding DNA: TGCGCCAGCAGCTCAGGACAGGGCGGGTCCGGGGAGCTGTTTTTT. The rearrangement joins TRBV5-1 to TRBJ2-2, with 8 bases matching TRBD1. V lost 3 bases, J lost 6 bases, and 7 bases stayed unmatched. CDR3 length: 15 residues. The germline V gene has CDR1 SGHRS and CDR2 YFSETQ.

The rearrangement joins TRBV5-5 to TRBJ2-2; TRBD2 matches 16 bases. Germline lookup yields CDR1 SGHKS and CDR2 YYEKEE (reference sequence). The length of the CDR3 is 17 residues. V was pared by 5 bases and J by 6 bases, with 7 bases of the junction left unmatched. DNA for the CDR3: TGTGCCAGCAGACCTCCGGGACTAGCGGGAGGGGCCGGGGAGCTGTTTTTT. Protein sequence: CASRPPGLAGGAGELFF.

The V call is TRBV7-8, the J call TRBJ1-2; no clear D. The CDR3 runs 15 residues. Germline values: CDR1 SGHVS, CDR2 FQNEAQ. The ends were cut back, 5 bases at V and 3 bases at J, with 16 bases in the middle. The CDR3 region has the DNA TGTGCCAGCAGCCCCTACCCGCCGCAAGACTATGGCTACACCTTC. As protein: CASSPYPPQDYGYTF.

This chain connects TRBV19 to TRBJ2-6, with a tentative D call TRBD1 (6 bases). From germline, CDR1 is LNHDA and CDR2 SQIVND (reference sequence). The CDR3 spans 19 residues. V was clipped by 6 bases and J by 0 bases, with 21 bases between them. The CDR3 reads CASSREPDSRFSGANVLTF. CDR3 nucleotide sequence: TGTGCCAGTAGCCGGGAACCGGACAGTCGTTTCTCTGGGGCCAACGTCCTGACTTTC.

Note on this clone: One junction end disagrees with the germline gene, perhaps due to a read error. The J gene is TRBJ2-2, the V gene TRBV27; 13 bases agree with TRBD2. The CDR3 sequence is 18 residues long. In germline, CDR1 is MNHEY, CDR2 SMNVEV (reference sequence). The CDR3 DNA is TGTGCCAGCAGTCTATCAACGGGACTAGCGGGGTACACCGGGGAGCTGTTTTTT. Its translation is CASSLSTGLAGYTGELFF.

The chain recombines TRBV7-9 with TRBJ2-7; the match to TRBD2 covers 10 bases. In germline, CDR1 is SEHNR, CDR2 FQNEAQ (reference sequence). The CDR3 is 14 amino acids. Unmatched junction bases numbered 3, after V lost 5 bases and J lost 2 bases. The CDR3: CASSNTSGAYEQYF. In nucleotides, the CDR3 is TGTGCCAGCAGCAATACTAGCGGGGCCTACGAGCAGTACTTC.

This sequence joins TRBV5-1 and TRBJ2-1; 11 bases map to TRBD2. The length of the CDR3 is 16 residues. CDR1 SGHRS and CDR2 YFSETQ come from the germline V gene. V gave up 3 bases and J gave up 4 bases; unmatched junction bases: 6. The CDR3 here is CASSSGTSGFYNEQFF. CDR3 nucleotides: TGCGCCAGCAGCTCCGGGACTAGCGGTTTTTACAATGAGCAGTTCTTC. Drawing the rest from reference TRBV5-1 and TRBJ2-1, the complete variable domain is KAGVTQTPRYLIKTRGQQVTLSCSPISGHRSVSWYQQTPGQGLQFLFEYFSETQRNKGNFPGRFSGRQFSNSRSEMNVSTLELGDSALYLCASSSGTSGFYNEQFFGPGTRLTVL.

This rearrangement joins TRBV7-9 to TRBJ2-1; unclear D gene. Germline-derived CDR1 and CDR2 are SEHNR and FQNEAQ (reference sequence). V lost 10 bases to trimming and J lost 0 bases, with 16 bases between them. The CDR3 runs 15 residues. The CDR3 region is CATTNRRSSYNEQFF. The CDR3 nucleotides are TGTGCCACCACCAACCGACGGAGCTCCTACAATGAGCAGTTCTTC.

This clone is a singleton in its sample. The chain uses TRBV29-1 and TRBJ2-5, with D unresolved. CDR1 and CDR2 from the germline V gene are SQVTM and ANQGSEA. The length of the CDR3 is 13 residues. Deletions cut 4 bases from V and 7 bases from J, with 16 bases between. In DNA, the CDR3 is TGCAGCGTTGTACTCAGGCTCTGGGTGACCCAGTACTTC. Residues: CSVVLRLWVTQYF.

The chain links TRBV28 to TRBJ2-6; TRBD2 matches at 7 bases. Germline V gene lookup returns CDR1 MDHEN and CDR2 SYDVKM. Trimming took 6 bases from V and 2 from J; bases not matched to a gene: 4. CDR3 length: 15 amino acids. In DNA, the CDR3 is TGTGCCAGCAGCCTTGGGGGGGCTGGGGCCAACGTCCTGACTTTC. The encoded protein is CASSLGGAGANVLTF.

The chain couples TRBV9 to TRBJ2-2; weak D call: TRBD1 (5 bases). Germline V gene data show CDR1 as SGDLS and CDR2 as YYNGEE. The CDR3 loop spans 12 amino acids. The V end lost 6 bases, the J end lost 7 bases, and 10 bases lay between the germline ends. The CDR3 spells CASNRLFGELFF. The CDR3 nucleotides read TGTGCCAGCAACAGGCTATTCGGGGAGCTGTTTTTT.

The DNA of the CDR3 is TGTGCCAGCAGTGAAGCGGGACAAAACACCGGGGAGCTGTTTTTT. This gives the protein CASSEAGQNTGELFF. This chain links TRBV6-1 with TRBJ2-2; possible D gene TRBD1, 6 bases. The CDR3 runs 15 residues. Germline V gene lookup returns CDR1 MNHNS and CDR2 SASEGT. V was trimmed by 0 bases and J by 2 bases, leaving 7 bases between them.

CDR3 region: CASILGTSGNNEQFF. The CDR3 DNA reads TGTGCCAGCATTCTCGGGACTAGCGGCAACAATGAGCAGTTCTTC. The chain is built from TRBV28 and TRBJ2-1; 11 bases map to TRBD2. The V gene end was trimmed by 7 bases and the J gene end by 5 bases; junction bases not matched to a gene: 7. The CDR3 contains 15 residues. The germline gives CDR1 MDHEN, CDR2 SYDVKM.

CDR3 sequence (DNA): TGCGCCAGCAGCTTGGACGGAGCGGCAGATACGCAGTATTTT. As protein: CASSLDGAADTQYF. The V and J genes are TRBV5-1 and TRBJ2-3, with TRBD2 as a possible D gene (5 bases). This CDR3 has 14 amino acids. Per germline, CDR1 SGHRS and CDR2 YFSETQ. Trimming took off 0 bases at V and 4 bases at J, with 9 bases between the two ends. Complete variable domain (other parts from reference TRBV5-1 and TRBJ2-3): KAGVTQTPRYLIKTRGQQVTLSCSPISGHRSVSWYQQTPGQGLQFLFEYFSETQRNKGNFPGRFSGRQFSNSRSEMNVSTLELGDSALYLCASSLDGAADTQYFGPGTRLTVL.

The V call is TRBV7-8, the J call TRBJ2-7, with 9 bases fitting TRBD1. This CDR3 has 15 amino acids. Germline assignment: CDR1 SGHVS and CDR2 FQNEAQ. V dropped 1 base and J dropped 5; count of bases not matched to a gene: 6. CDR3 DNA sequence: TGTGCCAGCAGCTTAGGACAGGGGGTTCTCCACGAGCAGTACTTC. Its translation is CASSLGQGVLHEQYF. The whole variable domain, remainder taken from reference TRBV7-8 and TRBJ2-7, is GAGVSQSPRYKVAKRGQDVALRCDPISGHVSLFWYQQALGQGPEFLTYFQNEAQLDKSGLPSDRFFAERPEGSVSTLKIQRTQQEDSAVYLCASSLGQGVLHEQYFGPGTRLTVT.

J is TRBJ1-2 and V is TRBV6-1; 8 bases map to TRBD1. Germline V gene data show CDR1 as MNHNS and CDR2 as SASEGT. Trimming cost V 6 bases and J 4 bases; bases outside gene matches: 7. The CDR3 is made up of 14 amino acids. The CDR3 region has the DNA TGTGCCAGCAGCGGGGGACAGGCTGCCTATGGCTACACCTTC. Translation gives CASSGGQAAYGYTF.

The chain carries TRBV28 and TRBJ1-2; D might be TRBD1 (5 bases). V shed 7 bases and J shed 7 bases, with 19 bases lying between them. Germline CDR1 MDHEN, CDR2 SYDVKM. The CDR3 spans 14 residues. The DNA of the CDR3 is TGTGCCAGCACCGAGGAGAGGACATCTCGTGGCTACACCTTC. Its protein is CASTEERTSRGYTF.

The CDR3 DNA reads TGTGCCAGCAGCTTCCGGGGGAACACTGAAGCTTTCTTT. Translated: CASSFRGNTEAFF. V usage is TRBV5-4 and J usage is TRBJ1-1; D remains unclear. Trimming left V 2 bases short and J 1 base short, with 6 bases between. Germline CDR1 and CDR2: SGHNT and YYREEE (reference sequence). The CDR3 has 13 amino acids.

CDR3 nucleotide sequence: TGTGCTAGTGGTTTGAGGACAGGGCTGGACGGGGAGCTGTTTTTT. It yields the protein CASGLRTGLDGELFF. The V call is TRBV12-5, the J call TRBJ2-2, with 8 bases lining up with TRBD1. V was clipped by 2 bases and J by 7 bases; unmatched bases: 6. CDR1 and CDR2 from the germline V gene are LGHNT and FRNRAP. The CDR3 loop spans 15 amino acids.

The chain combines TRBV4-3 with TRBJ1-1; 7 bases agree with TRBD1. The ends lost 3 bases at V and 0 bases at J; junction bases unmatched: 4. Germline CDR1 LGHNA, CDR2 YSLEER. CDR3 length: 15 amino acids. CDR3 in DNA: TGCGCCAGCAGCCAGGCGACAGGGATGAACACTGAAGCTTTCTTT. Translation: CASSQATGMNTEAFF.